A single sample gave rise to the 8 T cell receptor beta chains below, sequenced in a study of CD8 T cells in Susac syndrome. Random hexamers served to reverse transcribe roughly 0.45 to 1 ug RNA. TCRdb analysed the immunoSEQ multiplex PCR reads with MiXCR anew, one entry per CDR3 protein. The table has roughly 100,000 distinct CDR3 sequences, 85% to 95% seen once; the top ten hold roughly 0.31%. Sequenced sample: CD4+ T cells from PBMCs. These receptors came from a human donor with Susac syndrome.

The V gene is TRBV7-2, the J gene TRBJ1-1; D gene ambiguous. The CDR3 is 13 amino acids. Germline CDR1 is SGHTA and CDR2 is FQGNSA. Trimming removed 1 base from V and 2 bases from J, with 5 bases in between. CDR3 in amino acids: CASSLGTNTEAFF. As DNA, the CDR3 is TGTGCCAGCAGCTTAGGGACCAACACTGAAGCTTTCTTT.

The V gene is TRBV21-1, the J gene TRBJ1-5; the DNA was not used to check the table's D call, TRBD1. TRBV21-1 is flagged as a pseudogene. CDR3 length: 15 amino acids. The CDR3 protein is CARDRGPNSNQPQHF. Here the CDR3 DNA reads TGTGCCAGGGACAGGGGGCCCAATAGCAATCAGCCCCAGCATTTT.

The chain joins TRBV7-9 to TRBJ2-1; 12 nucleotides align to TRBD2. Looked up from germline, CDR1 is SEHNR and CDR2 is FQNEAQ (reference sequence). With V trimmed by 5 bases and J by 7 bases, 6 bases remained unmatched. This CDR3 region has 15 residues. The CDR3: CASSPPGLAGNEQFF. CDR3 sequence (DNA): TGTGCCAGCAGCCCCCCCGGACTAGCGGGGAATGAGCAGTTCTTC.

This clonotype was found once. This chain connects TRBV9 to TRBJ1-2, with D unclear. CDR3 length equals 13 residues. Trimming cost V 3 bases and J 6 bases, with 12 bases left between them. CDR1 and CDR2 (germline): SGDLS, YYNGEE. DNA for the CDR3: TGTGCCAGCAGCGATCTTCGATCAAATGGCTACACCTTC. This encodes CASSDLRSNGYTF.

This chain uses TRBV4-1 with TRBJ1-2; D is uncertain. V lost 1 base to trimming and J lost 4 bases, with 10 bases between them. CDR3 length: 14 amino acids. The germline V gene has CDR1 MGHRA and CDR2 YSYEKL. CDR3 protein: CASSQGGVRYGYTF. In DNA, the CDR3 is TGCGCCAGCAGCCAAGGGGGAGTACGCTATGGCTACACCTTC.

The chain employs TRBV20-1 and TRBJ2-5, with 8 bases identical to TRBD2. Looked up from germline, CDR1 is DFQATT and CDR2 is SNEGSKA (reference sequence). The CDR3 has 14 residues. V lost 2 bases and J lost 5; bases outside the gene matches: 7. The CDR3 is CSARLPGGKETQYF. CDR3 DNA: TGCAGTGCTAGACTCCCGGGGGGGAAGGAGACCCAGTACTTC.

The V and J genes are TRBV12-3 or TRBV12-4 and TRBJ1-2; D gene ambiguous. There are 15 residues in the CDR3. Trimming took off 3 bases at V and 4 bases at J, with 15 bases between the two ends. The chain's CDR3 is CASSFGVRASYGYTF. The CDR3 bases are TGTGCCAGCAGTTTCGGGGTCAGAGCTAGCTATGGCTACACCTTC.

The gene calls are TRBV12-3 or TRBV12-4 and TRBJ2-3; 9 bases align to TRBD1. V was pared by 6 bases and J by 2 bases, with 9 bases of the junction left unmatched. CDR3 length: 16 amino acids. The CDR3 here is CASRGQGVRYTDTQYF. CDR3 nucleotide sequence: TGTGCCAGCAGGGGACAGGGAGTTCGATACACAGATACGCAGTATTTT.